This T cell receptor (beta chain) was sequenced during a study of T cell repertoires in aging, cancer and after chemotherapy (dated by TCRdb to about 2019). Turning to the overall study: Six donor age groups were covered, ranging from 30 or younger up to 70 or older, and each group contained at least three individuals. To look at immunoaging and at how T cells reconstitute after chemotherapy, the study profiled TCR beta repertoires in peripheral blood from both healthy donors and cancer patients. In the hematological group, the paired samples taken before and after chemotherapy came from chronic lymphocytic leukemia patients given fludarabine- or bendamustine-based regimens. The full dataset contained several million TCR reads. Alongside approximately 97 healthy donors serving as a reference group, the cohort included some 220 cancer patients, of whom roughly 92 had hematological cancers and 110 to 140 had solid cancers.

Beyond this particular receptor, the publication reports: Hematological cancer patients had lymphoid organ infiltration, which may itself impair thymic emigration or peripheral T cell expansion. The authors noted that the repertoire data do not allow conclusions about immunological memory after chemotherapy. In both cancer cohorts, median generation probability rose over the chemotherapy interval, which suggests that the repertoire was reconstituted through rebound thymic output. In healthy donors, the drop in TCR diversity with age came mainly from a loss of richness, whereas in cancer patients a loss of evenness also played a part. Untreated patients with hematological or solid cancers showed significantly lower blood TCR diversity and higher clonality than age-matched healthy donors.

Rearranged TRB sequences spanning V, D and J segments were amplified by multiplex touch-down PCR using a mixed TRB-A/B primer pool. Illumina adapters and sample indices were attached to the amplicons in two consecutive PCR reactions using Phusion HS II polymerase. After gel purification with the NucleoSpin Gel and PCR Clean-up kit, the amplicons were checked using Qubit and an Agilent 2100 Bioanalyzer. Sequencing of libraries was carried out on an Illumina MiSeq in 600-cycle, single-indexed, paired-end runs. Per the source publication's procedure: TRB sequences were processed with MiXCR versions 2.12 and 3.0.5. Each unique CDR3 nucleotide sequence counted as one clone, and only productive sequences with at least two reads were retained. The repertoire metrics were Shannon diversity, evenness, clonality (calculated as one minus evenness), and diversity profiles parameterized by alpha from 0 to 5. Generation probabilities of clones in paired pre- and post-chemotherapy samples were computed with the IGoR algorithm. The public reads were run again by TCRdb, first through fastp at Q25 and then through MiXCR, and only productive beta chains were kept. CDR3 protein sequences are deduplicated, and each keeps its most common genes and DNA. TCRdb's processing, not the study's, gives the V and J calls here. This sample has roughly 4,500 distinct CDR3 sequences in its table, and roughly 20% of those were observed once. 15% of the sample rests with the top ten.

The V end loses 4 bases and the J end loses 4 bases, and a stretch of 19 bases separates them. The CDR3 runs 17 amino acids, cysteine and phenylalanine included. This entry keeps only the CDR3 DNA: 51 bases, framed from base 1. Via the germline V gene, CDR1 is KGHSH and CDR2 LQKENI. Relative to its sample, this clonotype is medium-sized (0.01 to 0.1%). Its antigen is still unknown. The sample holds no much larger clone one base away, and base qualities are not on file. TCR beta rearrangements were amplified from genomic DNA isolated from peripheral blood, not from sorted cells or RNA. This sequence uses TRBV18 and TRBJ2-2; D gene: possibly TRBD1, on 7 matching bases. The sequencing sample was made of blood. The receptor comes from a human donor with a blood cancer. Here the CDR3 is given as CASSRLLQGGGTGELFF. The bases read TGTGCCAGCTCACGTCTCCTCCAGGGGGGCGGCACCGGGGAGCTGTTTTTT.